This T cell receptor beta chain emerged from a study of cytomegalovirus exposure and HLA in healthy donors. Study outcomes and limitations: One later analysis, an examination of the 120 validation repertoires, found that first-cohort TCR clusters tended to co-occur in them. With high specificity and sensitivity, the classifier reportedly diagnosed cytomegalovirus status. There were 150 to 200 TCR beta chains listed as cytomegalovirus-associated. Rarity characterized most TCR sequences, yet some public TCRs appeared in many donors.

Some clones are missing from TCRdb's copy, which holds only in-frame ones; the method was immunoSEQ multiplex PCR. The repertoire has some 170,000 clones, approximately 96% of them found once; the top ten carry roughly 1%. Trimming took 4 bases from V and 1 from J, leaving 10 bases between them. This CDR3 has 14 amino acids. Per the germline V gene, CDR1 is SGHRS and CDR2 is YFSETQ. For this clone: Antigen specificity is unknown.

The sequenced material came from PBMCs. The chain employs TRBV5-1 and TRBJ2-3; D possibly corresponds to TRBD2 (5 bases). This TCR derives from a woman under 30 in good health and CMV-seronegative. The CDR3 is CASSLRTRTDTQYF. DNA for the CDR3: TGCGCCAGCAGCCTAAGGACTCGCACAGATACGCAGTATTTT.